The 25 T cell receptor beta chains reported below all come from one sample, sequenced in a study of blood T cell repertoires in COVID-19. Produced via immunoSEQ multiplex PCR; TCRdb's table is partial and in-frame only. The data show about 120,000 clones, with more than 75% seen just once and under 4% held by the top ten. The source material was peripheral blood. These TCRs come from a man aged 60 to 75 with acute or convalescent COVID-19.

This clone was seen only a few times. The chain is built from TRBV19 and TRBJ1-2, with D perhaps TRBD1 (6 bases). The CDR3 is 15 amino acids. V was pared by 4 bases and J by 2 bases, with 14 bases between. Germline-derived CDR1 and CDR2 are LNHDA and SQIVND (reference sequence). Here the CDR3 DNA reads TGTGCCAGTAGTAGAGGACAGCAGTCGAACTATGGCTACACCTTC. This encodes CASSRGQQSNYGYTF.

The chain is built from TRBV30 and TRBJ1-6; possible D gene TRBD1, 5 bases. This CDR3 is 15 amino acids long. V lost 8 bases and J lost 5, with 19 bases in between. CDR1 and CDR2 (germline): GTSNPN, SVGIG (reference sequence). The CDR3 coding sequence is TGTGCCAGAGGGGACTGGACGGTCGATAATTCACCCCTCCACTTT. Protein sequence: CARGDWTVDNSPLHF.

The V call is TRBV3-1 (or the pseudogene TRBV3-2), the J call TRBJ2-7; 7 nucleotides match TRBD1. CDR1 is LGHDT and CDR2 is YNNKEL in the germline V gene (reference sequence). This CDR3 contains 14 residues. V lost 1 base, J lost 7 bases, and 7 bases stayed unmatched. The CDR3 region is CASSQVQGTGEQYF. CDR3 DNA sequence: TGTGCCAGCAGCCAAGTACAGGGGACGGGTGAGCAGTACTTC.

This clone was counted between two and nine times. The chain has TRBV5-4 and TRBJ2-7; the match to TRBD1 covers 10 bases. V lost 0 bases and J lost 5; bases outside the gene matches: 8. Germline V gene sequence: CDR1 SGHNT, CDR2 YYREEE (reference sequence). CDR3 length equals 16 residues. This chain's CDR3 is CASSLAMGQGPHEQYF. For the CDR3, the DNA is TGTGCCAGCAGCTTGGCCATGGGACAGGGGCCCCACGAGCAGTACTTC. Drawing the rest from reference TRBV5-4 and TRBJ2-7, the complete variable domain is ETGVTQSPTHLIKTRGQQVTLRCSSQSGHNTVSWYQQALGQGPQFIFQYYREEENGRGNFPPRFSGLQFPNYSSELNVNALELDDSALYLCASSLAMGQGPHEQYFGPGTRLTVT.

The gene calls are TRBV4-1 and TRBJ2-7; D perhaps matches TRBD2 (7 bases). The V gene's germline CDR1 is MGHRA and CDR2 YSYEKL. Deletions cut 5 bases from V and 6 bases from J, with 17 bases between. The CDR3 has 14 amino acids. CDR3 in DNA: TGCGCCAGCAGCTGGGGAGGGGGAGGAAGCGAGCAGTACTTC. The encoded protein is CASSWGGGGSEQYF.

This chain uses TRBV5-6 with TRBJ1-4; D is unclear. Trimming took 0 bases from V and 0 from J, leaving 9 bases between them. The CDR3 runs to 16 residues. The germline CDR1 and CDR2 sequences are SGHDT and YYEEEE. CDR3 bases: TGTGCCAGCAGCTTGGGGCTACAGACAACTAATGAAAAACTGTTTTTT. Its protein product is CASSLGLQTTNEKLFF.

The chain is built from TRBV3-1 (or the pseudogene TRBV3-2) and TRBJ2-5; D uncertain. Germline CDR1 LGHDT, CDR2 YNNKEL (reference sequence). The CDR3 covers 15 residues. Trimming took 0 bases from V and 9 from J, leaving 17 bases between them. The CDR3 here is CASSQEGNSLRAQYF. DNA for the CDR3: TGTGCCAGCAGCCAAGAAGGAAACTCCCTCCGGGCCCAGTACTTC.

The genes are TRBV12-3 or TRBV12-4 and TRBJ2-7; perhaps TRBD1 as D (5 bases). This CDR3 region has 13 residues. V lost 4 bases, J lost 3 bases, and 10 bases lay in between. In DNA, the CDR3 is TGTGCCAGCAGTTGGGGCACCGACTACGAGCAGTACTTC. Protein: CASSWGTDYEQYF.

The V call is TRBV5-1, the J call TRBJ1-6, with D possibly matching TRBD1 (5 bases). This CDR3 contains 15 residues. V dropped 0 bases and J dropped 13 bases, with 17 bases sitting between them. Germline-derived CDR1 and CDR2 are SGHRS and YFSETQ. CDR3 sequence reads: CASSLDLGARRPLHF. CDR3 in DNA: TGCGCCAGCAGCTTGGATCTAGGGGCCCGTCGTCCCCTCCACTTT.

The chain uses TRBV7-9 and TRBJ2-7; TRBD2 matches 7 bases. The CDR3 is 14 residues long. In germline, CDR1 is SEHNR, CDR2 FQNEAQ (reference sequence). Losses at the gene ends were 5 bases for V and 5 bases for J; bases not matched to a gene: 9. DNA for the CDR3: TGTGCCAGCAGCCCCCCCAGCGGGACCGACGAGCAGTACTTC. It is translated as CASSPPSGTDEQYF.

The DNA of the CDR3 is TGCGCCAGCAGTGAGCGCGGTCCCTGGGATACGCAGTATTTT. Protein sequence: CASSERGPWDTQYF. The rearrangement joins TRBV10-1 to TRBJ2-3; D is unresolved. The CDR3 is made up of 14 amino acids. Germline V lookup: CDR1 WNHNN, CDR2 SYGVQD (reference sequence). Between the trimmed V and J ends, which lost 2 bases and 6 bases, there was a span of 12 bases.

The chain is built from TRBV6-2 or TRBV6-3 and TRBJ1-5, with D perhaps matching TRBD1 (5 bases). The CDR3 is made up of 16 amino acids. Trimming removed 0 bases at V and 7 bases at J, with 16 bases between. The germline V gene has CDR1 MNHEY and CDR2 SVGEGT. The CDR3 DNA reads as TGTGCCAGCAGTTACTCGAGGCCAGGGTTTCGGCAGCCCCAGCATTTT. It is translated as CASSYSRPGFRQPQHF.

V usage is TRBV5-1 and J usage is TRBJ2-7, with D unresolved. The V and J ends lost 4 bases and 3 bases respectively, with 14 bases between them. The CDR3 runs to 14 residues. Germline V CDR1 and CDR2: SGHRS, YFSETQ. CDR3 sequence (DNA): TGCGCCAGCAGCCCCCCAGGCATTTTCTACGAGCAGTACTTC. It yields the protein CASSPPGIFYEQYF.

The V and J genes are TRBV18 and TRBJ1-3; D call uncertain. Trimming stripped 6 bases from V and 0 bases from J, with 15 bases between. CDR1 and CDR2 from the germline V gene are KGHSH and LQKENI. This CDR3 has 16 amino acids. The chain's CDR3 is CASSIRPYNSGNTIYF. CDR3 coding DNA: TGTGCCAGCTCTATTCGCCCCTATAACTCTGGAAACACCATATATTTT.

V usage is TRBV7-3 and J usage is TRBJ2-4, with 10 bases fitting TRBD1. Per germline, CDR1 SGHTA and CDR2 FQGTGA. The CDR3 length is 17 residues. Trimming cost V 4 bases and J 1 base; bases outside gene matches: 7. CDR3 sequence reads: CASSYLRTGGAKNIQYF. CDR3 bases: TGTGCCAGCAGCTACCTGCGGACAGGGGGGGCCAAAAACATTCAGTACTTC. Full variable domain (rest looked up from reference TRBV7-3 and TRBJ2-4): GAGVSQTPSNKVTEKGKYVELRCDPISGHTALYWYRQSLGQGPEFLIYFQGTGAADDSGLPNDRFFAVRPEGSVSTLKIQRTERGDSAVYLCASSYLRTGGAKNIQYFGAGTRLSVL.

The V call is TRBV28, the J call TRBJ1-4; D is uncertain. The V and J ends lost 2 bases and 4 bases respectively, with 14 bases between them. Germline CDR1 and CDR2: MDHEN and SYDVKM. This CDR3 region has 16 residues. CDR3 region: CASSLGLVLNNEKLFF. The CDR3 DNA is TGTGCCAGCAGTTTAGGTTTGGTACTTAATAATGAAAAACTGTTTTTT.

The rearrangement uses TRBV14 and TRBJ2-7; 10 nucleotides agree with TRBD1. Germline V gene data show CDR1 as SGHDN and CDR2 as FVKESK. The CDR3 is 15 residues long. The ends lost 2 bases at V and 4 bases at J; junction bases unmatched: 5. CDR3 sequence: CASSQRQGAGYEQYF. DNA for the CDR3: TGTGCCAGCAGCCAAAGACAGGGGGCAGGGTACGAGCAGTACTTC.

The rearrangement links TRBV19 to TRBJ2-3; TRBD2 matches at 8 bases. Unmatched junction bases numbered 6, after V lost 10 bases and J lost 3 bases. CDR3 size: 13 residues. Germline V CDR1 and CDR2: LNHDA, SQIVND (reference sequence). The CDR3 DNA reads as TGTGCCACCCGGGCGGGGGGAACAGATACGCAGTATTTT. Translated, it gives CATRAGGTDTQYF.

This clone has a handful of counts. The genes are TRBV7-8 and TRBJ2-7, with D maybe TRBD1 (6 bases). The CDR3 is 12 amino acids. Germline values: CDR1 SGHVS, CDR2 FQNEAQ. Trimming took 3 bases from V and 6 from J, leaving 9 bases between them. For the CDR3, the DNA is TGTGCCAGCAGCTTCACAGGGAGCGAGCAGTACTTC. This translates into CASSFTGSEQYF.

This rearrangement joins TRBV25-1 to TRBJ1-2; D is ambiguous. V dropped 2 bases and J dropped 4 bases, with 8 bases sitting between them. The germline CDR1 and CDR2 sequences are MGHDK and SYGVNS. There are 13 residues in the CDR3. The CDR3 DNA is TGTGCCAGCAGTGAAGACGGGAGCTATGGCTACACCTTC. Its protein product is CASSEDGSYGYTF.

The CDR3 spells CASSIQGYEQYF. CDR3 nucleotides: TGTGCCAGCAGCATTCAGGGCTACGAGCAGTACTTC. J is TRBJ2-7 and V is TRBV28, with TRBD1 as a possible D gene (5 bases). This CDR3 has 12 amino acids. Trimming cost V 6 bases and J 3 bases, with 9 bases left between them. Germline lookup yields CDR1 MDHEN and CDR2 SYDVKM.

V usage is TRBV19 and J usage is TRBJ2-5, with D maybe TRBD1 (6 bases). CDR3 size: 15 residues. Trimming shortened V by 3 bases and J by 5 bases, and 16 bases separated the two germline ends. CDR1 is LNHDA, CDR2 SQIVND, per germline (reference sequence). The DNA for the CDR3 is TGTGCCAGTAGTATTAATGGCAGGGGTTCGGAGACCCAGTACTTC. This encodes CASSINGRGSETQYF.

The CDR3 DNA reads as TGTGCCAGCGGGCAGTCGGCGAACACTGAAGCTTTCTTT. Its protein is CASGQSANTEAFF. V usage is TRBV2 and J usage is TRBJ1-1; no clear D. The CDR3 runs 13 residues. Germline V CDR1 and CDR2: SNHLY, FYNNEI. The V gene lost 8 bases and the J gene lost 1 base, with 11 bases spanning the gap. Full variable domain (outside the CDR3, taken from reference TRBV2 and TRBJ1-1): EPEVTQTPSHQVTQMGQEVILRCVPISNHLYFYWYRQILGQKVEFLVSFYNNEISEKSEIFDDQFSVERPDGSNFTLKIRSTKLEDSAMYFCASGQSANTEAFFGQGTRLTVV.

This chain links TRBV27 with TRBJ2-7; tentative D call: TRBD2 (6 bases). V was cut by 5 bases and J by 1 base, with 18 bases left in between. The CDR3 extends over 16 amino acids. Germline assignment: CDR1 MNHEY and CDR2 SMNVEV (reference sequence). For the CDR3, the DNA is TGTGCCAGCAGTCCCTCGGAGGGAGCATGGTCCTACGAGCAGTACTTC. Encoded protein: CASSPSEGAWSYEQYF.

The chain uses TRBV10-2 and TRBJ2-7, with D possibly TRBD1 on 6 matching bases. The germline V gene has CDR1 WSHSY and CDR2 SAAADI. The CDR3 sequence is 13 residues long. Between the trimmed V and J ends, which lost 6 bases and 2 bases, there was a span of 11 bases. CDR3 nucleotides: TGCGCCAGCAGGGGGACACCCACCTACGAGCAGTACTTC. Its protein is CASRGTPTYEQYF.